A single T cell receptor beta chain is shown here with its context. In the original workflow: Nucleated cell number was recorded as an estimate derived from reference gene primer amplification. Clones were sequenced by immunoSEQ multiplex PCR, and TCRdb holds only the in-frame ones, with some missing. V, J and clone size are taken as reported in that table, and D and trimming were inferred from the DNA itself. The data hold 200,000 to 250,000 clones, with 70% to 85% observed a single time. The record originates from a study of blood T cell repertoires in COVID-19. Trimming took off 4 bases at V and 1 base at J, with 15 bases between the two ends. In germline, CDR1 is SGHTA, CDR2 FQGTGA. CDR3 size: 16 residues.

This TCR was recovered from a woman aged 80 or over with COVID-19, enrolled during active disease. Sequenced material: peripheral blood. The chain carries TRBV7-3 and TRBJ2-3, with D perhaps matching TRBD2 (5 bases). The CDR3 spells CASSSGRDAGTDTQYF. The CDR3 region has the DNA TGTGCCAGCAGCTCGGGCCGGGATGCCGGCACAGATACGCAGTATTTT.